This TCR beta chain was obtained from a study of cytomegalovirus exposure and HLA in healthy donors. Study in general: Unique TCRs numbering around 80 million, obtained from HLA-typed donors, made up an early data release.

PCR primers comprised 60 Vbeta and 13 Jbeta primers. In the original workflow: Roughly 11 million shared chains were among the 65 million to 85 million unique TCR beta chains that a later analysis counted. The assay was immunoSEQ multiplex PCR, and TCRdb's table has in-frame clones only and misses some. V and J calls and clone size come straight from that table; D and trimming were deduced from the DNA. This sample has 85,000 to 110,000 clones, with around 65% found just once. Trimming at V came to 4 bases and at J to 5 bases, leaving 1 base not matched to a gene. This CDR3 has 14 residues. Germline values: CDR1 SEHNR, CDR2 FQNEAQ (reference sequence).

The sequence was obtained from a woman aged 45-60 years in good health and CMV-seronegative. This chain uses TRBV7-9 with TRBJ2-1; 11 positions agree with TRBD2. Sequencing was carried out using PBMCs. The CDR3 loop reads CASSSSGGHNEQFF. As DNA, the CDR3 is TGTGCCAGCAGCTCTAGCGGGGGGCACAATGAGCAGTTCTTC.